The rows below give T cell receptor beta chains drawn from one sample of a study of T cell repertoires in cytomegalovirus infection. MiXCR, applied by TCRdb to the reads, yields one record per CDR3 protein. Of fewer than 700,000 distinct CDR3 sequences in the sample, 24% are singletons; the top ten hold around 7.6%. Sequenced: CD8+ T cells from PBMCs. All receptors derive from a human donor in good health (CMV status not recorded). Some clones in this sample may be carry-over from other donors' samples. The CDR3 runs from the conserved cysteine through the conserved F or W. A D gene is named only where the DNA matches it firmly. Expanded clones get a size class; other rows say once, few or many, or leave the size out.

CASSYYSTEAFF,TGTGCCAGCAGTTACTATAGCACTGAAGCTTTCTTT,few,.,TRBV6-2/TRBV6-3,TRBJ1-1
CASSLSLRQGRENSPLHF,TGTGCCAGCAGTTTATCCCTAAGACAGGGTCGAGAGAATTCACCCCTCCACTTT,few,TRBD1,TRBV27,TRBJ1-6
CASSYSGNNGYTF,TGTGCCAGCAGCTACTCGGGGAACAATGGCTACACCTTC,few,.,TRBV13,TRBJ1-2
CSVELHSNTEAFF,TGCAGCGTTGAACTACACTCTAACACTGAAGCTTTCTTT,.,.,TRBV29-1,TRBJ1-1
CASSRTPGQSTEAFF,TGCGCCAGCAGCCGCACCCCGGGACAGTCGACTGAAGCTTTCTTT,few,TRBD1,TRBV4-1,TRBJ1-1
CASSLRKFTDTQYF,TGTGCCAGCAGTTTAAGAAAGTTCACAGATACGCAGTATTTT,.,.,TRBV12-3/TRBV12-4,TRBJ2-3
CASSSRDRYQPQHF,TGTGCCAGTAGTAGCCGGGACAGATATCAGCCCCAGCATTTT,.,TRBD1,TRBV19,TRBJ1-5
CAITPTDANTGELFF,TGTGCCATCACTCCGACAGACGCGAACACCGGGGAGCTGTTTTTT,.,.,TRBV10-3,TRBJ2-2
CATVLSYEQYF,TGTGCCACCGTTTTGTCCTACGAGCAGTACTTC,many,.,TRBV24-1,TRBJ2-7
CASSVLGRGLDEQFF,TGTGCCAGCAGCGTCCTTGGGCGGGGGTTAGATGAGCAGTTCTTC,.,TRBD2,TRBV9,TRBJ2-1
CASSLLRGGGDTQYF,TGTGCCAGCAGTTTACTACGGGGGGGCGGTGATACGCAGTATTTT,.,TRBD2,TRBV28,TRBJ2-3
CASSYSTEGPNNEQFF,TGTGCCAGCAGTTACTCGACAGAAGGGCCAAACAATGAGCAGTTCTTC,many,.,TRBV6-5,TRBJ2-1
CSAREMTELLTGNTIYF,TGCAGTGCCCGAGAGATGACAGAACTCCTTACTGGAAACACCATATATTTT,.,.,TRBV20-1,TRBJ1-3
CASSLVGWPDTEAFF,TGCGCCAGCAGCTTGGTAGGTTGGCCGGACACTGAAGCTTTCTTT,few,.,TRBV5-1,TRBJ1-1
CAIRTANYGYTF,TGTGCCATCCGAACAGCTAACTATGGCTACACCTTC,.,.,TRBV10-3,TRBJ1-2
CASSLLAGGHYNEQFF,TGTGCCAGCAGCTTGCTAGCGGGGGGCCACTACAATGAGCAGTTCTTC,few,TRBD2,TRBV7-2,TRBJ2-1
CASSEVVGEQFF,TGTGCCAGCAGTGAAGTGGTTGGCGAGCAGTTCTTC,.,.,TRBV2,TRBJ2-1
CASSSIGVSNQPQHF,TGTGCCAGCAGTTCCATCGGGGTTAGCAATCAGCCCCAGCATTTT,.,.,TRBV12-3/TRBV12-4,TRBJ1-5
CASSPGQRRTEAQYF,TGTGCCAGCAGCCCAGGCCAGAGAAGGACGGAGGCCCAGTACTTC,many,.,TRBV7-8,TRBJ2-5
CASSLGAVGQFF,TGTGCCAGCAGCTTAGGGGCGGTAGGGCAGTTCTTC,many,.,TRBV7-6,TRBJ2-1
CASSQEPPGSSYNEQFF,TGCGCCAGCAGCCAAGAGCCGCCAGGGAGCTCCTACAATGAGCAGTTCTTC,.,.,TRBV4-1,TRBJ2-1
CTSSLVGQSNQPQHF,TGTACCAGCAGTTTAGTCGGTCAGAGCAATCAGCCCCAGCATTTT,.,.,TRBV28,TRBJ1-5
CSARETGFYGYTF,TGCAGTGCTAGAGAGACAGGGTTCTATGGCTACACCTTC,.,TRBD1,TRBV20-1,TRBJ1-2
CASSLVRQLGDEELFF,TGTGCCAGCAGTTTGGTCCGGCAGCTCGGTGACGAGGAGCTGTTTTTT,.,.,TRBV27,TRBJ2-2
CASSGGQGRSNEKLFF,TGTGCCAGCAGCGGAGGACAGGGGAGGAGTAATGAAAAACTGTTTTTT,few,TRBD1,TRBV9,TRBJ1-4
CASSLQAILSYNEQFF,TGTGCCAGCAGTTTACAGGCAATCTTGTCCTACAATGAGCAGTTCTTC,.,.,TRBV12-3/TRBV12-4,TRBJ2-1
CASSIGQGATSYNEQFF,TGTGCCAGCAGCATCGGACAGGGGGCGACCTCCTACAATGAGCAGTTCTTC,.,TRBD1,TRBV5-4,TRBJ2-1
CASSADRGKVQPQHF,TGTGCCAGCAGTGCGGACAGGGGTAAGGTTCAGCCCCAGCATTTT,.,TRBD1,TRBV6-1,TRBJ1-5
CASSPYYNEQFF,TGTGCCAGCAGTCCATATTACAATGAGCAGTTCTTC,many,.,TRBV6-2/TRBV6-3,TRBJ2-1
CASSIEGPPGDVQETQYF,TGTGCCAGTAGTATAGAGGGCCCACCAGGAGACGTCCAAGAGACCCAGTACTTC,few,.,TRBV19,TRBJ2-5
CASSYGSSGSYEQYF,TGTGCCAGCAGTTACGGGTCTAGCGGTTCCTACGAGCAGTACTTC,.,TRBD2,TRBV6-5,TRBJ2-7
CASSYGWGRGNTEAFF,TGTGCCAGCAGTTACGGATGGGGCCGGGGAAACACTGAAGCTTTCTTT,.,.,TRBV6-2/TRBV6-3,TRBJ1-1
CASSLDLRYNEQFF,TGTGCCAGCAGCTTAGATCTTCGGTACAATGAGCAGTTCTTC,many,.,TRBV7-2,TRBJ2-1
CASSYSGTGPLETQYF,TGTGCCAGCAGCTATTCCGGGACAGGGCCTCTAGAGACCCAGTACTTC,few,TRBD1,TRBV28,TRBJ2-5
CASSPLPRGAEAFF,TGTGCCAGCAGCCCCCTCCCTCGGGGCGCTGAAGCTTTCTTT,.,.,TRBV27,TRBJ1-1
CASRLRLEPSTDTQYF,TGTGCCAGCAGGTTGAGATTGGAACCCAGCACAGATACGCAGTATTTT,many,.,TRBV7-2,TRBJ2-3
CASSLPGQGEWPQHF,TGTGCCAGCAGCCTTCCGGGACAGGGTGAATGGCCCCAGCATTTT,.,TRBD1,TRBV12-3/TRBV12-4,TRBJ1-5
CAISERAGRIMNTEAFF,TGTGCCATCAGTGAGAGGGCAGGTCGAATCATGAACACTGAAGCTTTCTTT,.,.,TRBV10-3,TRBJ1-1
CASSLAEGVKDTQYF,TGTGCCAGCAGCTTAGCAGAGGGGGTCAAAGATACGCAGTATTTT,few,.,TRBV7-2,TRBJ2-3
CVSSERNRGLGAEAFF,TGTGTCAGCAGTGAACGCAACAGGGGACTCGGGGCTGAAGCTTTCTTT,.,TRBD1,TRBV25-1,TRBJ1-1
CASSLSTGTNTEAFF,TGTGCCAGCAGCCTTTCGACAGGAACGAACACTGAAGCTTTCTTT,.,.,TRBV4-2,TRBJ1-1
CASSHINRFLGDNEQFF,TGCGCCAGCAGCCACATAAACAGGTTCCTTGGGGACAATGAGCAGTTCTTC,.,.,TRBV4-1,TRBJ2-1
CASSSHVAGGYEQYF,TGTGCCAGCAGCTCCCACGTAGCGGGGGGCTACGAGCAGTACTTC,many,TRBD2,TRBV7-2,TRBJ2-7
CASSSEVGVTFANTGELFF,TGTGCCAGCAGTTCGGAAGTTGGGGTCACGTTCGCGAACACCGGGGAGCTGTTTTTT,few,.,TRBV7-9,TRBJ2-2
CASSSGTGLNQPQHF,TGTGCCAGCAGTTCTGGGACAGGCCTCAATCAGCCCCAGCATTTT,.,TRBD1,TRBV6-5,TRBJ1-5
CASSELGQQETQYF,TGCGCCAGCAGTGAGCTAGGACAGCAAGAGACCCAGTACTTC,many,.,TRBV10-2,TRBJ2-5
CASLGQASYEQYF,TGTGCCAGCCTGGGACAGGCGTCCTACGAGCAGTACTTC,few,TRBD1,TRBV6-2/TRBV6-3,TRBJ2-7
CSVVWGNEQFF,TGCAGCGTTGTTTGGGGAAATGAGCAGTTCTTC,.,.,TRBV29-1,TRBJ2-1
CAGTEEGSTGELFF,TGTGCCGGGACTGAGGAGGGGAGCACCGGGGAGCTGTTTTTT,few,.,TRBV7-9,TRBJ2-2
CATIGGNEQFF,TGTGCCACGATCGGGGGTAATGAGCAGTTCTTC,.,.,TRBV19,TRBJ2-1
CALLRLTDTQYF,TGTGCCCTCCTTCGGCTCACAGATACGCAGTATTTT,.,.,TRBV12-3/TRBV12-4,TRBJ2-3